Here is one T cell receptor (beta chain) with its context. An input of about 0.5 to 1 ug of RNA was subjected to reverse transcription using random hexamers. MiXCR, run by TCRdb on the immunoSEQ multiplex PCR reads, gives a single entry per CDR3 protein. The sample lists about 140,000 distinct CDR3 sequences, approximately 95% occurring once. These data originate in a study of CD8 T cells in Susac syndrome. The material sequenced was CD4+ T cells from PBMCs. The receptor comes from a human donor with multiple sclerosis.

CDR3 DNA sequence: TGTGCCAGCAGCCCCTCGCCGGGCGGCGGAAACACCATATATTTT. It encodes CASSPSPGGGNTIYF. V and J are TRBV9 and TRBJ1-3; D unclear. The V end lost 4 bases, the J end lost 4 bases, and 15 bases lay between the germline ends. Germline V CDR1 and CDR2: SGDLS, YYNGEE. This CDR3 is 15 amino acids long.